This TCR beta chain came from a study of T cell changes during pregnancy in multiple sclerosis (dated by TCRdb to the late 2010s). As for the study more broadly: The study looked at changes in the T cell repertoire across pregnancy in women with multiple sclerosis.

Counted from cysteine to phenylalanine, this CDR3 has 16 amino acids. CDR3 DNA only is kept here, 48 bases in frame from base 1. In the germline V gene, CDR1 corresponds to ENHRY and CDR2 to SYGVKD. V trim: 10 bases; J trim: 0 bases; unmatched bases: 8. A remark on this clone: Its cognate antigen has yet to be identified. There are no base qualities to consult, and no much larger clone falls within one base.

Library preparation used the immunoSEQ multiplex PCR assay. TCRdb re-hosts the immuneACCESS table, in-frame sequences only. Its copies lack some clones; in the studies checked, an unresolved V gene accounts for under half of them, and the cause for the rest is not known. The table for this sample lists over 50,000 clones; around 85% of them were counted only once. In total, the top ten clones hold approximately 0.4% of the sample. This TCR was sampled from a female donor with multiple sclerosis, enrolled in a pregnancy study. The chain links TRBV10-3 with TRBJ1-6; 8 bases in the junction line up with TRBD1. Here the sequenced sample was CD4+ T cells from peripheral blood mononuclear cells, taken in the third trimester of pregnancy. The DNA sequence is TGTGCCACCCGACAGGGGTCGAGCTCCTATAATTCACCCCTCCACTTT. Translated, it reads CATRQGSSSYNSPLHF.